The 20 T cell receptor beta chains below come from one sample, sequenced in a study of radiation and T cells in renal cell carcinoma. As to time point: baseline pretreatment blood. Treatment specified: 15 Gy SBRT to primary tumor, nephrectomy 4 weeks later. Libraries were prepared by immunoSEQ multiplex PCR; TCRdb keeps only in-frame clonotypes and omits some of them. The repertoire consists of about 130,000 clones, with roughly 88% occurring once and the leading ten covering about 12%. The material sequenced was blood, taken from a patient whose treatment included radiotherapy and nephrectomy. These receptors came from a woman in her fifties or sixties with renal cell carcinoma.

The chain links TRBV7-2 to TRBJ2-1; tentatively, D is TRBD2 (6 bases). Germline CDR1 reads SGHTA; CDR2 reads FQGNSA. The CDR3 loop spans 16 amino acids. The V end was cut by 5 bases, the J end by 9 bases, with 23 bases between. The CDR3 region is CASSPQGLSYGGEQFF. CDR3 DNA sequence: TGTGCCAGCAGCCCCCAGGGACTTTCTTACGGCGGTGAGCAGTTCTTC.

The rearrangement uses TRBV30 and TRBJ2-5; 10 nucleotides match TRBD2. CDR3 length: 14 amino acids. The germline V gene encodes CDR1 GTSNPN and CDR2 SVGIG (reference sequence). The junction had 5 bases not matched to a gene; V was cut back by 2 bases and J by 5 bases. Here the CDR3 reads CAWSILAGRETQYF. CDR3 nucleotides: TGTGCCTGGAGTATACTAGCGGGGCGGGAGACCCAGTACTTC.

V is TRBV6-4 and J is TRBJ2-2, with D tentatively TRBD1 (6 bases). The germline V gene has CDR1 MRHNA and CDR2 SNTAGT. This CDR3 has 15 amino acids. Deletions cut 2 bases from V and 6 bases from J, with 13 bases between. The CDR3 nucleotides are TGTGCCAGCAGTGACAAGGCAGGGGTCCCCGGGGAGCTGTTTTTT. Protein product: CASSDKAGVPGELFF.

The chain links TRBV6-6 to TRBJ1-1; D gene unclear. The germline gives CDR1 MNHNY, CDR2 SVGAGI (reference sequence). The CDR3 spans 14 residues. The V end was cut by 1 base, the J end by 2 bases, with 8 bases between. The CDR3 DNA is TGTGCCAGCAGTTACTTACATACTAACACTGAAGCTTTCTTT. As protein: CASSYLHTNTEAFF.

The table lists this clone with a few counts. The rearrangement links TRBV6-1 to TRBJ1-2, with a tentative D call TRBD1 (5 bases). CDR1 and CDR2 (germline): MNHNS, SASEGT. The CDR3 sequence is 15 residues long. Deletions cut 1 base from V and 5 bases from J, with 14 bases between. CDR3 nucleotide sequence: TGTGCCAGCAGTGAAGGGGGCAGGGCAGGGTATGGCTACACCTTC. Amino acid sequence: CASSEGGRAGYGYTF.

V usage is TRBV9 and J usage is TRBJ1-2; TRBD1 matches 10 bases. CDR1 and CDR2 (germline): SGDLS, YYNGEE. V gave up 1 base and J gave up 1 base; unmatched junction bases: 13. This CDR3 has 19 residues. CDR3 in DNA: TGTGCCAGCAGCGTACACGAAAGTTGGGGGACAGGGGATAACTATGGCTACACCTTC. It translates to CASSVHESWGTGDNYGYTF.

This chain joins TRBV21-1 and TRBJ2-7; the table's D call of TRBD2 was not tested on the DNA. TRBV21-1 is described as a pseudogene. There are 17 residues in the CDR3. The CDR3 sequence is CASSKRRGEGESYEQYF. CDR3 coding DNA: TGTGCCAGCAGCAAACGTCGAGGGGAGGGGGAATCCTACGAGCAGTACTTC.

V and J are TRBV5-1 and TRBJ1-1; no definite D call. Per germline, CDR1 SGHRS and CDR2 YFSETQ. V shed 0 bases and J shed 6 bases, with 12 bases lying between them. CDR3 length: 14 amino acids. CDR3 amino acids: CASSLEGGIAEAFF. The CDR3 DNA sequence: TGCGCCAGCAGCTTGGAGGGAGGGATTGCTGAAGCTTTCTTT.

The chain carries TRBV19 and TRBJ2-7; no clear D. Germline V gene sequence: CDR1 LNHDA, CDR2 SQIVND (reference sequence). This CDR3 is 14 amino acids long. Deletions cut 3 bases from V and 3 bases from J, with 12 bases between. The CDR3 DNA follows: TGTGCCAGTAGTATCGGCAGGAAAAACTACGAGCAGTACTTC. Residues: CASSIGRKNYEQYF.

The rearrangement uses TRBV5-4 and TRBJ1-2; 7 bases line up with TRBD1. J gave up 0 bases and V 0 bases, and 8 bases lay outside the gene matches. Germline lookup yields CDR1 SGHNT and CDR2 YYREEE (reference sequence). The CDR3 covers 17 residues. The DNA for the CDR3 is TGTGCCAGCAGCTTGGGAAGGACAGGAGAATCTAACTATGGCTACACCTTC. Translating gives CASSLGRTGESNYGYTF.

This rearrangement joins TRBV5-4 to TRBJ2-2, with 10 nucleotides matching TRBD2. Germline CDR1 is SGHNT and CDR2 is YYREEE (reference sequence). Trimming at V came to 4 bases and at J to 2 bases, leaving 5 bases not matched to a gene. CDR3 length equals 16 residues. This CDR3 is CASSAGLAENTGELFF. CDR3 sequence (DNA): TGTGCCAGCAGCGCTGGACTAGCGGAAAACACCGGGGAGCTGTTTTTT.

This chain joins TRBV5-1 and TRBJ2-3, with 11 bases fitting TRBD2. CDR1 SGHRS and CDR2 YFSETQ come from the germline V gene. V shed 5 bases, J shed 2 bases, and the junction held 10 bases outside the gene matches. CDR3 length equals 17 residues. The CDR3 sequence is CASRAALAGGPTDTQYF. The CDR3 DNA sequence: TGCGCCAGCAGGGCTGCGCTAGCGGGGGGACCCACAGATACGCAGTATTTT.

The table lists this clone with a count of one. At one boundary the junction diverges from the germline segment, which might be a read error. The chain recombines TRBV9 with TRBJ1-4, with 10 bases lining up with TRBD1. Germline V gene data show CDR1 as SGDLS and CDR2 as YYNGEE. The CDR3 runs to 15 residues. CDR3: CTSSLQGQGNEKLFF. CDR3 sequence (DNA): TGTACCAGCAGCTTACAGGGACAGGGGAATGAAAAACTGTTTTTT.

V is TRBV5-1 and J is TRBJ2-3; D is possibly TRBD2 (5 bases). V lost 0 bases and J lost 6, with 11 bases in between. The CDR3 runs to 14 residues. Germline CDR1 is SGHRS and CDR2 is YFSETQ. CDR3 loop: CASSLALAWDTQYF. The CDR3 DNA sequence: TGCGCCAGCAGCTTGGCTCTAGCCTGGGATACGCAGTATTTT.

This clone was seen only a few times. A read error may account for a junction end that differs from germline. The J gene is TRBJ1-1, the V gene TRBV4-3, with TRBD1 matching 8 bases. The CDR3 is made up of 14 amino acids. Per the germline V gene, CDR1 is LGHNA and CDR2 is YSLEER. CDR3 residues: CASSQELQGADAFF. DNA for the CDR3: TGCGCCAGCAGCCAAGAGTTGCAGGGGGCTGACGCTTTCTTT.

The CDR3 here is CASSNRDEETQYF. CDR3 nucleotides: TGTGCCAGCAGTAACAGGGATGAAGAGACCCAGTACTTC. The chain uses TRBV7-9 and TRBJ2-5; maybe TRBD1 (6 bases). V lost 6 bases to trimming and J lost 3 bases, with 11 bases between them. The CDR3 contains 13 residues. Germline V gene data show CDR1 as SEHNR and CDR2 as FQNEAQ (reference sequence).

The V and J genes are TRBV7-2 and TRBJ2-2; 8 bases are a match to TRBD2. With 0 bases clipped from V and 5 bases from J, the junction kept 8 bases outside the gene matches. Germline-derived CDR1 and CDR2 are SGHTA and FQGNSA. This CDR3 has 17 residues. Written as DNA, the CDR3 is TGTGCCAGCAGCTTAGCTTCCGCGGGGGGAAGGACCGGGGAGCTGTTTTTT. Translating it yields CASSLASAGGRTGELFF.

V usage is TRBV13 and J usage is TRBJ2-5, with 12 bases identical to TRBD2. The CDR3 is made up of 17 amino acids. Per the germline V gene, CDR1 is PRHDT and CDR2 is FYEKMQ (reference sequence). V shed 0 bases, J shed 5 bases, and the junction held 7 bases outside the gene matches. The CDR3 sequence: CASSLGLAGGPWETQYF. The CDR3 DNA follows: TGTGCCAGCAGCTTAGGCCTAGCGGGGGGGCCATGGGAGACCCAGTACTTC.

The V gene is TRBV4-1, the J gene TRBJ2-1, with D hard to call. The CDR3 covers 17 residues. Trimming took 0 bases from V and 4 from J, leaving 16 bases between them. Germline lookup yields CDR1 MGHRA and CDR2 YSYEKL. CDR3 protein: CASSQERIGRVYNEQFF. In DNA, the CDR3 is TGCGCCAGCAGCCAAGAACGAATCGGTCGAGTGTACAATGAGCAGTTCTTC.

The V and J genes are TRBV18 and TRBJ1-1; no clear D gene. Germline assignment: CDR1 KGHSH and CDR2 LQKENI. Deletions cut 6 bases from V and 1 base from J, with 9 bases between. This CDR3 has 13 amino acids. The CDR3 nucleotides read TGTGCCAGCTCTTCTGAACCGAACACTGAAGCTTTCTTT. It translates to CASSSEPNTEAFF. Looking up the rest from reference TRBV18 and TRBJ1-1 gives the full variable domain: NAGVMQNPRHLVRRRGQEARLRCSPMKGHSHVYWYRQLPEEGLKFMVYLQKENIIDESGMPKERFSAEFPKEGPSILRIQQVVRGDSAAYFCASSSEPNTEAFFGQGTRLTVV.